The following is a TCR beta chain sequence with its context. These data originate in a study of blood T cell repertoires in COVID-19. Assay used: immunoSEQ multiplex PCR; TCRdb lists only in-frame clones, some missing. This sample carries roughly 300,000 clones, around 85% of them seen once, and the ten largest clones take around 1.6%. The V gene lost 5 bases and the J gene lost 6 bases, with 11 bases spanning the gap. This CDR3 spans 12 amino acids. From germline, CDR1 is MNHEY and CDR2 SVGEGT. A Seattle source enrolled patients during active infection and followed them longitudinally. The rearrangement links TRBV6-2 or TRBV6-3 to TRBJ2-7; the D gene is possibly TRBD1 (7 bases). This clonotype was sampled from a human donor with COVID-19, enrolled during active disease. The donor label of this sample is uncertain. The sequencing input was peripheral blood. CDR3 in amino acids: CASSDQGGEQYF. In DNA, the CDR3 is TGTGCCAGCAGTGACCAGGGGGGCGAGCAGTACTTC.